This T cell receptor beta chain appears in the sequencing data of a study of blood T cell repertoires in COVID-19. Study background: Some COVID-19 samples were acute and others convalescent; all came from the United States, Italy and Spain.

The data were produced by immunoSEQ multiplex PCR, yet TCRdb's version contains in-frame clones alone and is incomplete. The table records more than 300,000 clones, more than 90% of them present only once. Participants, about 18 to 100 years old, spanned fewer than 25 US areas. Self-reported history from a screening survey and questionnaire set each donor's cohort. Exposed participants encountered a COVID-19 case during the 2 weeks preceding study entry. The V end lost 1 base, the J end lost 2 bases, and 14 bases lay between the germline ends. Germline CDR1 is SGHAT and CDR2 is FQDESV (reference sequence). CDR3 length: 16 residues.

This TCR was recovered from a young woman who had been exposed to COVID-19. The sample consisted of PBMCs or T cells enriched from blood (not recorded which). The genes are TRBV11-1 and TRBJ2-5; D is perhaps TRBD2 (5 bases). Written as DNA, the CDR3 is TGTGCCAGCAGCTTAGACCTAGCTCGGGTACAAGAGACCCAGTACTTC. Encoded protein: CASSLDLARVQETQYF.